A selection of T cell receptor beta chains follows, all from one sample in a study of somatic mutations in cytotoxic T cells in rheumatoid arthritis. Repertoires were generated with immunoSEQ multiplex PCR, while TCRdb's copy carries only in-frame clones and drops some. Seen here are tens of thousands of clones, 82% observed once, and the top ten hold about 8.6%. The sequencing input was CD8+ T cells sorted from blood. These TCRs come from an adult with rheumatoid arthritis. Both conserved end residues are part of each CDR3. Each record gives: J gene, clone size, D gene, V gene, CDR3 DNA, CDR3 protein. The D gene is left open where the match is weak. Part of the rows lack a size; the others show once, few, many or a class for expanded clones.

TRBJ2-5	NA	NA	TRBV9	TGTGCCAGCAGCGATGATAGATCCCAAGAGACCCAGTACTTC	CASSDDRSQETQYF
TRBJ2-5	NA	NA	TRBV14	TGTGCCAGCAGCCTACCGAAGGGACTGTACCAAGAGACCCAGTACTTC	CASSLPKGLYQETQYF
TRBJ2-5	NA	TRBD1	TRBV7-8	TGTGCCAGCGGCTACAGGGGTAGGGAGACCCAGTACTTC	CASGYRGRETQYF
TRBJ2-2	NA	NA	TRBV4-1	TGCGCCAGCAGCCCCCAGGGACCCGCCGGGGAGCTGTTTTTT	CASSPQGPAGELFF
TRBJ2-4	NA	TRBD2	TRBV13	TGTGCCAGCAGCTGGGGACTAGCGGGGCGATTAGCCAAAAACATTCAGTACTTC	CASSWGLAGRLAKNIQYF
TRBJ2-6	NA	NA	TRBV15	TGTGCCACCAGCAGAGATACTTCTGGGGCCAACGTCCTGACTTTC	CATSRDTSGANVLTF
TRBJ1-5	NA	NA	TRBV4-1	TGCGCCAGCAGCCAACGGGAGAATAGCAATCAGCCCCAGCATTTT	CASSQRENSNQPQHF
TRBJ1-1	NA	NA	TRBV28	TGTGCCAGCAGGGACCGGGGGACAGAAGCTTTCTTT	CASRDRGTEAFF
TRBJ1-5	NA	NA	TRBV13	TGTGCCAGCAGCTTACAGGGGAGCGGCAATCAGCCCCAGCATTTT	CASSLQGSGNQPQHF
TRBJ2-7	NA	TRBD1	TRBV29-1	TGCAGCGTTGCGGGACAGGGACCCTACGAGCAGTACTTC	CSVAGQGPYEQYF
TRBJ1-1	NA	NA	TRBV5-1	TGCGCCAGCAGCCTGACGCCGAATGAGGTAAGGAGTACTGAAGCTTTCTTT	CASSLTPNEVRSTEAFF
TRBJ2-1	NA	NA	TRBV14	TGTGCCAGCAGCCTTCACCTCGCCTCCTACAATGAGCAGTTCTTC	CASSLHLASYNEQFF
TRBJ2-1	NA	NA	TRBV11-3	TGTGCCAGCAGCTTAGGAGGCAGGCGACTCGCCTACAATGAGCAGTTCTTC	CASSLGGRRLAYNEQFF
TRBJ1-1	once	NA	TRBV27	TGTGCCACAGGGGACGCTGGGTACACTGAAGCTTTCTTT	CATGDAGYTEAFF
TRBJ1-5	NA	NA	TRBV7-8	TGTGCCAGCAGCTTAGCGGGAGGGGGGCAGCCCCAGCATTTT	CASSLAGGGQPQHF
TRBJ1-6	NA	NA	TRBV30	TGTGCCCTGGGCTCCTATAATTCACCCCTCCACTTT	CALGSYNSPLHF
TRBJ2-7	NA	TRBD1	TRBV7-9	TGTGCCAGCAGCACAACAGGGGGCGAAGTAGACGTCGAGCAGTACTTC	CASSTTGGEVDVEQYF
TRBJ1-5	NA	NA	TRBV7-2	TGTGCCAGCAGCCCGTTCGGACAGAATCAGCCCCAGCATTTT	CASSPFGQNQPQHF
TRBJ1-5	NA	NA	TRBV19	TGTGCCAGTAGTCCTCGGCCAGGTGGGAGTCAGCCCCAGCATTTT	CASSPRPGGSQPQHF
TRBJ1-2	NA	NA	TRBV27	TGTGCCAGCGGGGAAAGGGGTGGCTACACCTTC	CASGERGGYTF
TRBJ2-7	NA	TRBD1	TRBV5-8	TGTGCCAGCAGCTTGGGACAGGGCAAGCAGTACTTC	CASSLGQGKQYF
TRBJ1-1	NA	NA	TRBV6-5	TGTGCCAGCAGTTACTCGAAGGGTTTGAACACTGAAGCTTTCTTT	CASSYSKGLNTEAFF
TRBJ2-1	NA	NA	TRBV28	TGTGCCAGCACCTCTGGCCAGGGGGGACCAATCTACAATGAGCAGTTCTTC	CASTSGQGGPIYNEQFF
TRBJ2-3	once	TRBD2	TRBV7-8	TGTGCCAGCAGCTTAGCTGACGGGGGGGCGTTAGATACGCAGTATTTT	CASSLADGGALDTQYF
TRBJ2-2	NA	NA	TRBV7-8	TGTGCCAGCAGCTTAGTTGTAGGGGGAGGCACCGGGGAGCTGTTTTTT	CASSLVVGGGTGELFF
TRBJ2-1	NA	TRBD2	TRBV7-2	TGTGCCAGCAGCTTAGTTCCGGGCGGGAGCAATGAGCAGTTCTTC	CASSLVPGGSNEQFF
TRBJ2-7	few	TRBD1	TRBV7-9	TGTGCCAGCAGCCCAGGACAGGGGAGCCACGAGCAGTACTTC	CASSPGQGSHEQYF
TRBJ1-1	NA	TRBD1	TRBV5-1	TGCGCCAGCAGCCAAACCGGGACAGGGAGTGTATGGGGGACTGAAGCTTTCTTT	CASSQTGTGSVWGTEAFF
TRBJ1-2	NA	TRBD1	TRBV29-1	TGCAGCGCTGGACAGGACTATGGCTACACCTTC	CSAGQDYGYTF
TRBJ2-1	NA	NA	TRBV12-5	TGTGCTAGTGGTTCGAGCTACAATGAGCAGTTCTTC	CASGSSYNEQFF
TRBJ2-1	few	NA	TRBV15	TGTGCCACCAGCAGAGCCGCGGCTCACCAGTTCTTC	CATSRAAAHQFF
TRBJ2-3	NA	NA	TRBV19	TGTGCCAGTAGTCTAGGACATCGATACACAGATACGCAGTATTTT	CASSLGHRYTDTQYF
TRBJ2-7	NA	TRBD2	TRBV30	TGTGCCTGGAGTGTAAACGGGAGGGCCCTTGTCACCTACGAGCAGTACTTC	CAWSVNGRALVTYEQYF
TRBJ2-3	once	TRBD2	TRBV5-1	TGCGCCAGCAGCTCGCCTCCGGGACTAGCGGATACTAGCACAGATACGCAGTATTTT	CASSSPPGLADTSTDTQYF
TRBJ2-7	NA	NA	TRBV29-1	TGCAGCGTTGTTGACAGAGACTACGAGCAGTACTTC	CSVVDRDYEQYF
TRBJ1-3	NA	NA	TRBV21-1	TGTGCCAGCAGCAAAGAGGTGAAGGAAGTTAGGGACAGGGCTGGAAACACCATATATTTT	CASSKEVKEVRDRAGNTIYF
TRBJ1-2	NA	TRBD1	TRBV30	TGTGCCTGGATGACCGGGACAGGGGCCCGTGGCTACACCTTC	CAWMTGTGARGYTF
TRBJ2-1	NA	TRBD2	TRBV9	TGTGCCAGCAGCGTAGTTGCGGGAGGGCCGAGTGAGCAGTTCTTC	CASSVVAGGPSEQFF
TRBJ1-1	NA	TRBD1	TRBV7-8	TGTGCCAGCAGCTTCGACAGGGTGTATACTGAAGCTTTCTTT	CASSFDRVYTEAFF
TRBJ1-1	NA	NA	TRBV19	TGTGCCAGTAGTATCTCGCCAGGCACGAACACTGAAGCTTTCTTT	CASSISPGTNTEAFF
TRBJ2-4	NA	NA	TRBV28	TGTGCCAGCAGTTTAGTAGTAAGGGCCAAAAACATTCAGTACTTC	CASSLVVRAKNIQYF
TRBJ2-1	NA	NA	TRBV7-9	TGTGCCAGCAGCCCAGGTGGTTCTGGGGCTAGCGTGCACAATGAGCAGTTCTTC	CASSPGGSGASVHNEQFF
TRBJ2-1	NA	TRBD2	TRBV5-6	TGTGCCAGCAGCGAGACTAGCGGCACTTACAATGAGCAGTTCTTC	CASSETSGTYNEQFF
TRBJ2-7	NA	TRBD2	TRBV7-6	TGTGCCAGCAGCTTAGAGGTAGCGGGGGGGTTCTACGAGCAGTACTTC	CASSLEVAGGFYEQYF
TRBJ1-2	NA	NA	TRBV4-1	TGCGCCAGCAGCCAAAGGGGCGCTACTAACTATGGCTACACCTTC	CASSQRGATNYGYTF
TRBJ1-4	NA	TRBD1	TRBV28	TGTGCCAGCAGAACTCAGGGGGCTCAGGAAAAACTGTTTTTT	CASRTQGAQEKLFF
TRBJ1-3	NA	NA	TRBV7-6	TGTGCCAGCAGCTTGGGAGTCGATCTCTCTGGAAACACCATATATTTT	CASSLGVDLSGNTIYF